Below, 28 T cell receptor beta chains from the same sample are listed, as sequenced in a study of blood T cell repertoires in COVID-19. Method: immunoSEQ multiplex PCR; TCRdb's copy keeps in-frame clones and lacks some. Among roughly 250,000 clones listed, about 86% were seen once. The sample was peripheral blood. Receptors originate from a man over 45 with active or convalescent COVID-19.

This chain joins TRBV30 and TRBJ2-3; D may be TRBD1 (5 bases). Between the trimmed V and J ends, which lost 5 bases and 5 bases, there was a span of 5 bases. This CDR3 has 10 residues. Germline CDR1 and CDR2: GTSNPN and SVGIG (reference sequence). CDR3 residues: CAWQGDTQYF. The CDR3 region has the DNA TGTGCCTGGCAGGGAGATACGCAGTATTTT.

Here the CDR3 reads CASSLDFWSATNEKLFF. The DNA for the CDR3 is TGCGCCAGCAGTCTCGACTTCTGGAGTGCAACTAATGAAAAACTGTTTTTT. The chain carries TRBV23-1 and TRBJ1-4; D gene ambiguous. TRBV23-1 is reported as an ORF; its role is uncertain. The CDR3 extends over 17 amino acids. V lost 4 bases, J lost 0 bases, and 15 bases lay in between.

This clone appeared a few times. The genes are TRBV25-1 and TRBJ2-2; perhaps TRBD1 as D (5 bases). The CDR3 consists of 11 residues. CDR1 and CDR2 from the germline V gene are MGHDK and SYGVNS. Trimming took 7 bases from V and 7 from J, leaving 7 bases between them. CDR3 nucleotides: TGTGCCAGCACAGGGTACGGGGAGCTGTTTTTT. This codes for CASTGYGELFF. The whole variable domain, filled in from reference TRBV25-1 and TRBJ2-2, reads EADIYQTPRYLVIGTGKKITLECSQTMGHDKMYWYQQDPGMELHLIHYSYGVNSTEKGDLSSESTVSRIRTEHFPLTLESARPSHTSQYLCASTGYGELFFGEGSRLTVL.

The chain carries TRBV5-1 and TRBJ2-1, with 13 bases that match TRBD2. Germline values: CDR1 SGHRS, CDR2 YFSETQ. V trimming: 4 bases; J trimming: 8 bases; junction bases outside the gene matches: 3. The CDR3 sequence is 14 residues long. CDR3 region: CASSTTSGGYEQFF. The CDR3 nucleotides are TGCGCCAGCAGCACGACTAGCGGGGGGTATGAGCAGTTCTTC.

The CDR3 spells CASRAETGRGEKLFF. The CDR3 nucleotides are TGTGCCAGCAGAGCGGAGACAGGGCGGGGTGAAAAACTGTTTTTT. This rearrangement joins TRBV2 to TRBJ1-4, with 7 nucleotides matching TRBD1. The V segment lost 6 bases and the J segment 7 bases; nucleotides outside the gene matches: 11. The CDR3 contains 15 residues. Germline CDR1 reads SNHLY; CDR2 reads FYNNEI.

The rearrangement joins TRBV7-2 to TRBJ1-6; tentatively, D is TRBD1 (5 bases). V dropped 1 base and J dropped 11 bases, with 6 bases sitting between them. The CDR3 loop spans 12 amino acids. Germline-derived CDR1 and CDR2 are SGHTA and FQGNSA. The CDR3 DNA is TGTGCCAGCAGCTTAGTAGGGGCACCCCTCCACTTT. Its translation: CASSLVGAPLHF.

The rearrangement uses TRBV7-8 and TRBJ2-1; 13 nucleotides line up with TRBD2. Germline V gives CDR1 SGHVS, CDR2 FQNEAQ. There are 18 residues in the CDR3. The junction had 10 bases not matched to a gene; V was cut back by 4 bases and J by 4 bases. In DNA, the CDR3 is TGTGCCAGCAGCTCCTCCCTACTAGCGGGGGGGGGTTACAATGAGCAGTTCTTC. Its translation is CASSSSLLAGGGYNEQFF.

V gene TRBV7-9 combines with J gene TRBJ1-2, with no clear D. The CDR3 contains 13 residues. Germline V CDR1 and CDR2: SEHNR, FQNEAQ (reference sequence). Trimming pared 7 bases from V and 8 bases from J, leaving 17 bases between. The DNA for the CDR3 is TGTGCCAGCACCTCAGCCATTCCAGGAGGCTACACCTTC. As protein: CASTSAIPGGYTF.

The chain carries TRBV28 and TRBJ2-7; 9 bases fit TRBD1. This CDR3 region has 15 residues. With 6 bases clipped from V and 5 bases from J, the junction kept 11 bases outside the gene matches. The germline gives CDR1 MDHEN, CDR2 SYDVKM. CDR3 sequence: CASSSTGTGPNEQYF. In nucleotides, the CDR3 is TGTGCCAGCAGCTCGACCGGGACAGGGCCTAACGAGCAGTACTTC.

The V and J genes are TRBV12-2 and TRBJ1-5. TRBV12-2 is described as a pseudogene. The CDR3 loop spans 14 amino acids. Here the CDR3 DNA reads TGTGCAAGTCGCTACCGGGATAGCAATCAGCCCCAGCATTTT. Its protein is CASRYRDSNQPQHF.

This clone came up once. CDR3 amino acids: CASSYNVGGYEQYF. The DNA of the CDR3 is TGTGCCAGCAGTTATAATGTCGGGGGCTACGAGCAGTACTTC. This rearrangement joins TRBV6-5 to TRBJ2-7, with D tentatively TRBD2 (6 bases). From germline, CDR1 is MNHEY and CDR2 SVGAGI. V lost 3 bases and J lost 3, with 12 bases in between. The CDR3 is 14 residues long.

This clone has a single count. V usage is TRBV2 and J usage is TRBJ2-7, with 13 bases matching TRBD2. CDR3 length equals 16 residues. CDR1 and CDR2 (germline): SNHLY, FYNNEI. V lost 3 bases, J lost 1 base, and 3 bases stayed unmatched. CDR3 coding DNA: TGTGCCAGCAGTGAGGCGGGACTAGCGGGATCCTACGAGCAGTACTTC. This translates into CASSEAGLAGSYEQYF.

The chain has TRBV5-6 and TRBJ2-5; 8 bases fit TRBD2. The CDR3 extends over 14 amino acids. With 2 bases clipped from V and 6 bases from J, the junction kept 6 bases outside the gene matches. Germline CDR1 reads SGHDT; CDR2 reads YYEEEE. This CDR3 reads CASSFSGVRQTQYF. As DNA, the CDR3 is TGTGCCAGCAGCTTTAGCGGGGTACGTCAGACCCAGTACTTC.

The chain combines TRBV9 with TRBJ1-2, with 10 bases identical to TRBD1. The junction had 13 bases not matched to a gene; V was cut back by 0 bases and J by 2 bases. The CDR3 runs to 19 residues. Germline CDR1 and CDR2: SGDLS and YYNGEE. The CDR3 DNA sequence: TGTGCCAGCAGCGTAGCTACGGCTGGGACAGGGGAAACCAACTATGGCTACACCTTC. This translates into CASSVATAGTGETNYGYTF.

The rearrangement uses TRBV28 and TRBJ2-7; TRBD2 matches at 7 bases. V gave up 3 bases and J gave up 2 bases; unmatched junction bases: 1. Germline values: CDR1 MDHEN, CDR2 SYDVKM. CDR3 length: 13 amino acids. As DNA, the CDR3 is TGTGCCAGCAGTTTCGCGGGGGCCTACGAGCAGTACTTC. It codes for CASSFAGAYEQYF.

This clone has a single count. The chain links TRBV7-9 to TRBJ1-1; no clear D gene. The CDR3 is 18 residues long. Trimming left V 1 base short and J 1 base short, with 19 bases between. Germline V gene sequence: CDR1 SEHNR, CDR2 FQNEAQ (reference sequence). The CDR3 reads CASSLVGVRLRKNTEAFF. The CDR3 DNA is TGTGCCAGCAGCTTAGTTGGTGTGCGATTGAGGAAGAACACTGAAGCTTTCTTT.

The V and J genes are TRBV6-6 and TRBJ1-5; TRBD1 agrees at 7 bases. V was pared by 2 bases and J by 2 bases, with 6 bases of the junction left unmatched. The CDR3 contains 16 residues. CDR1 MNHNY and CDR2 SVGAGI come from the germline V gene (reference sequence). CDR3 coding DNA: TGTGCCAGCAGTTACAGCCAGGGGGTGGGCAATCAGCCCCAGCATTTT. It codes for CASSYSQGVGNQPQHF.

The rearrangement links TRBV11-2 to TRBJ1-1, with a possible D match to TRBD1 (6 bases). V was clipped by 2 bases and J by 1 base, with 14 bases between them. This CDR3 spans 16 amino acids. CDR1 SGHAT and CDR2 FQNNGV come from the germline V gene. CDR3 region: CASSLQGMGRNTEAFF. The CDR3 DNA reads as TGTGCCAGCAGCTTACAGGGGATGGGACGGAACACTGAAGCTTTCTTT.

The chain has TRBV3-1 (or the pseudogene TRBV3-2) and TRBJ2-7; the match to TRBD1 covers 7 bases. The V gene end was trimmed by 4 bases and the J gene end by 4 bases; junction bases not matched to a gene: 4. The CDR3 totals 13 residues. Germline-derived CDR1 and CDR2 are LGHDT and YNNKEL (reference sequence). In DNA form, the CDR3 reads TGTGCCAGCAGCCCCAGGGGGATATACGAGCAGTACTTC. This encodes CASSPRGIYEQYF.

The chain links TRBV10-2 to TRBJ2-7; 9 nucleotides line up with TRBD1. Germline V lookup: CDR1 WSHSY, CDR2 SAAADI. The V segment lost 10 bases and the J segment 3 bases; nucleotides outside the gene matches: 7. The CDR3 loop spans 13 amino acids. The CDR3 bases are TGCGCCACCGCACAGGGGGCCCTCTACGAGCAGTACTTC. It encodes CATAQGALYEQYF.

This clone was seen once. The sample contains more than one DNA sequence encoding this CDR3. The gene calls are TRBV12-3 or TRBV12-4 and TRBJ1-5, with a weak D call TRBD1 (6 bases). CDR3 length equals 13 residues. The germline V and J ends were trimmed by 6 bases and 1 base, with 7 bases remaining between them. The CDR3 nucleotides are TGTGCCAGCAGCGGGACAAGCAATCAGCCCCAGCATTTT. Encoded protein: CASSGTSNQPQHF.

The CDR3 sequence: CASSLVGLAGAGELFF. CDR3 sequence (DNA): TGCGCCAGCAGCTTGGTTGGACTAGCGGGTGCTGGGGAGCTGTTTTTT. The chain employs TRBV5-1 and TRBJ2-2; 11 bases align to TRBD2. CDR1 is SGHRS and CDR2 is YFSETQ in the germline V gene. The CDR3 sequence is 16 residues long. V lost 0 bases to trimming and J lost 8 bases; unmatched junction nucleotides: 6.

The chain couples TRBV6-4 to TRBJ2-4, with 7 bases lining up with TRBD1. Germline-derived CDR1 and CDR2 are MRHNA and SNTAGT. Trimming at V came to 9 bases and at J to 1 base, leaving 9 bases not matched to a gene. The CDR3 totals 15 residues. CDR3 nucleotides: TGTGCCAGTAGAGGGGGCGGGCTGGCCAAAAACATTCAGTACTTC. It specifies CASRGGGLAKNIQYF.

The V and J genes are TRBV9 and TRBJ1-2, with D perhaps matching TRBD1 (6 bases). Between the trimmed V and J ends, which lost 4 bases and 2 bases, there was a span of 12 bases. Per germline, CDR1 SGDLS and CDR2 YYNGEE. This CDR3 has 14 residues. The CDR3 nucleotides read TGTGCCAGCAGCACGACAGGACGGAACTATGGCTACACCTTC. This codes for CASSTTGRNYGYTF.

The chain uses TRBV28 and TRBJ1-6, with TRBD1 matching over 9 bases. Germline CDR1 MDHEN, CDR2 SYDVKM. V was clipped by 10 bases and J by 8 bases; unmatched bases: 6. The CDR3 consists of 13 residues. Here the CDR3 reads CAIPGQGDSPLHF. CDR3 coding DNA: TGTGCCATCCCGGGACAGGGTGATTCACCCCTCCACTTT.

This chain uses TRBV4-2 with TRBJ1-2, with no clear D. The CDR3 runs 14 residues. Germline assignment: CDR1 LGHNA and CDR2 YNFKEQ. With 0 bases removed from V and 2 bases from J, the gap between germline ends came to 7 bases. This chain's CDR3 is CASSQEGRNYGYTF. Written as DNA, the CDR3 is TGTGCCAGCAGCCAAGAGGGCCGAAACTATGGCTACACCTTC.

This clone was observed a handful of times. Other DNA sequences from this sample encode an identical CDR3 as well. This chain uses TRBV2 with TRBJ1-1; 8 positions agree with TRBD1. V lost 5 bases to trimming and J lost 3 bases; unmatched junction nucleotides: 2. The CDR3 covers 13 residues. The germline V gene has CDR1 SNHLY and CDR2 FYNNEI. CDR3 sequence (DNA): TGTGCCAGCAGTACGGACAGGGACACTGAAGCTTTCTTT. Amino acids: CASSTDRDTEAFF.

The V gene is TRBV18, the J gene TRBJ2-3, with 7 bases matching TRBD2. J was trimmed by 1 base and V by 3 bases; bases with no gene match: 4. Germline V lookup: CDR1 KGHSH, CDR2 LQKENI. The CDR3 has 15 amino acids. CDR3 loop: CASSPFTSGTDTQYF. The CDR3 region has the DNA TGTGCCAGCTCACCGTTCACTAGCGGCACAGATACGCAGTATTTT.